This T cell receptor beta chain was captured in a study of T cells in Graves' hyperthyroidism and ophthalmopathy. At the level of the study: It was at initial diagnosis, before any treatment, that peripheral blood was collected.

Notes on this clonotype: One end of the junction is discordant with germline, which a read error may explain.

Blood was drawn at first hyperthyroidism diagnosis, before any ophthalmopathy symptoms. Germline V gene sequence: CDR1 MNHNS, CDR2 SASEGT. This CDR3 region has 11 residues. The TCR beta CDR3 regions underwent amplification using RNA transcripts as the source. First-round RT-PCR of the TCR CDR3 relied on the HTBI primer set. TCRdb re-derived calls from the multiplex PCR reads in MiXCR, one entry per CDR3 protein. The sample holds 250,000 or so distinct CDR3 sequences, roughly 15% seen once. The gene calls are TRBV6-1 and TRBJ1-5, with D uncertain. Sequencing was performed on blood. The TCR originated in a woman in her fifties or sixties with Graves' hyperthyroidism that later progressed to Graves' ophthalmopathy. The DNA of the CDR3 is TGTGCCAGCAGTATAAATCAACCCCAGCATTTT. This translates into CASSINQPQHF.